The sequence of this TCR beta chain was determined in a study of blood T cell repertoires in COVID-19. V shed 5 bases and J shed 8 bases, with 16 bases lying between them. Per germline, CDR1 MNHEY and CDR2 SVGEGT. CDR3 length: 15 residues. Profiled with immunoSEQ multiplex PCR; TCRdb holds only in-frame clones, not every one. Found here are approximately 180,000 clones, approximately 85% of them singletons; the top ten hold approximately 9.8%. The receptor comes from a woman older than 75 with acute or convalescent COVID-19. The rearrangement joins TRBV6-2 or TRBV6-3 to TRBJ1-6; D uncertain. Material: peripheral blood. The CDR3 here is CASSAGSSEYSPLHF. CDR3 nucleotide sequence: TGTGCCAGCAGTGCCGGGTCCTCTGAGTATTCACCCCTCCACTTT.